Shown below are 28 T cell receptor beta chains from a single sample sequenced in a study of cytomegalovirus exposure and HLA in healthy donors (TCRdb year 2017). Libraries were constructed by the immunoSEQ multiplex PCR assay. For the multiplex PCR, a mixture combining 60 forward primers for TCR Vbeta segments and 13 reverse primers for TCR Jbeta segments was used. Not all clones reach the TCRdb copy of this immuneACCESS table, which keeps in-frame sequences only. Checked studies attribute under half of the gap to unresolved V genes and leave the rest unexplained. This sample gives about 160,000 clones in total; approximately 80% of them show up just once. The ten top clones hold 1.3% of the sample. The sample consisted of PBMCs. The receptors originated from a woman aged 45-65 years in good health and CMV-seronegative.

The chain links TRBV5-1 to TRBJ2-7; maybe TRBD2 (6 bases). The V and J ends lost 6 bases and 2 bases respectively, with 21 bases between them. Germline V lookup: CDR1 SGHRS, CDR2 YFSETQ. The CDR3 runs 16 residues. The CDR3 nucleotides are TGCGCCAGCACCGTCGCCGGAGGGTTTGGAGCCTACGAGCAGTACTTC. As protein: CASTVAGGFGAYEQYF.

The rearrangement links TRBV7-2 to TRBJ2-1; tentatively, D is TRBD2 (6 bases). Germline assignment: CDR1 SGHTA and CDR2 FQGNSA. The CDR3 contains 15 residues. V lost 3 bases, J lost 6 bases, and 15 bases lay in between. The CDR3 nucleotides read TGTGCCAGCAGCTTGGAGGGTGCCATGGGCAATGAGCAGTTCTTC. Its translation: CASSLEGAMGNEQFF.

CDR3 nucleotides: TGTGCCAGCAGTGACACCACAAAGAACTATGGCTACACCTTC. Its translation is CASSDTTKNYGYTF. This chain links TRBV6-4 with TRBJ1-2; D remains unclear. In germline, CDR1 is MRHNA, CDR2 SNTAGT. Trimming removed 2 bases from V and 2 bases from J, with 9 bases in between. This CDR3 is built from 14 residues.

This clone was counted once. The chain uses TRBV7-2 and TRBJ2-7, with 9 bases matching TRBD2. The CDR3 loop spans 15 amino acids. Trimming took 1 base from V and 6 from J; bases not matched to a gene: 7. The V gene's germline CDR1 is SGHTA and CDR2 FQGNSA. CDR3 residues: CASSLGKSTSGEQYF. The CDR3 DNA is TGTGCCAGCAGCTTAGGGAAATCGACTAGCGGCGAGCAGTACTTC.

The chain employs TRBV19 and TRBJ1-2, with D possibly being TRBD1 (6 bases). V lost 6 bases, J lost 3 bases, and 11 bases lay in between. This CDR3 is 13 amino acids long. The germline CDR1 and CDR2 sequences are LNHDA and SQIVND (reference sequence). The CDR3 sequence: CASRLQGDYGYTF. In DNA, the CDR3 is TGTGCCAGTAGGTTACAGGGTGACTATGGCTACACCTTC.

This rearrangement joins TRBV18 to TRBJ2-1; D is undetermined. The V gene lost 0 bases and the J gene lost 3 bases, with 6 bases spanning the gap. This CDR3 comprises 14 residues. Germline loops: CDR1 KGHSH, CDR2 LQKENI. Written as DNA, the CDR3 is TGTGCCAGCTCACCACCAGCCCTCTACAATGAGCAGTTCTTC. It codes for CASSPPALYNEQFF.

The chain is built from TRBV15 and TRBJ2-7; 7 bases are a match to TRBD2. V was clipped by 4 bases and J by 1 base; unmatched bases: 4. CDR3 length equals 14 residues. Per the germline V gene, CDR1 is LNHNV and CDR2 is YYDKDF (reference sequence). The chain's CDR3 is CATSMGLQSYEQYF. CDR3 DNA sequence: TGTGCCACCAGCATGGGACTACAATCCTACGAGCAGTACTTC.

This sequence joins TRBV6-1 and TRBJ2-3, with D perhaps matching TRBD1 (6 bases). The ends were cut back, 3 bases at V and 0 bases at J, with 22 bases in the middle. This CDR3 is 19 amino acids long. Germline V gene data show CDR1 as MNHNS and CDR2 as SASEGT. This CDR3 is CASSDPPPWTDTSTDTQYF. In nucleotides, the CDR3 is TGTGCCAGCAGTGATCCCCCCCCCTGGACAGATACTAGCACAGATACGCAGTATTTT.

The chain employs TRBV4-1 and TRBJ2-6, with 7 nucleotides matching TRBD2. The CDR3 spans 18 residues. CDR1 and CDR2 from the germline V gene are MGHRA and YSYEKL. With V trimmed by 1 base and J by 3 bases, 9 bases remained unmatched. The CDR3 coding sequence is TGCGCCAGCAGCCAAGCGAAAGGGGAGGGTGTTGGGGCCAACGTCCTGACTTTC. Translated: CASSQAKGEGVGANVLTF.

The V gene is TRBV5-4, the J gene TRBJ1-2, with 8 bases matching TRBD1. The CDR3 covers 15 residues. The trim removed 3 bases at V and 5 bases at J, leaving 9 bases unmatched. Germline loops: CDR1 SGHNT, CDR2 YYREEE (reference sequence). This CDR3 reads CASSYSGGVGYGYTF. The DNA for the CDR3 is TGTGCCAGCAGCTACTCAGGGGGCGTGGGGTATGGCTACACCTTC.

The chain carries TRBV19 and TRBJ1-1; maybe TRBD1 (6 bases). Germline loops: CDR1 LNHDA, CDR2 SQIVND (reference sequence). Between the trimmed V and J ends, which lost 4 bases and 3 bases, there was a span of 24 bases. CDR3 length: 18 amino acids. This chain's CDR3 is CASSKGRGATRMDTEAFF. The CDR3 DNA reads as TGTGCCAGTAGTAAAGGGCGGGGGGCAACCCGGATGGACACTGAAGCTTTCTTT. The full variable domain, completed using reference TRBV19 and TRBJ1-1, is DGGITQSPKYLFRKEGQNVTLSCEQNLNHDAMYWYRQDPGQGLRLIYYSQIVNDFQKGDIAEGYSVSREKKESFPLTVTSAQKNPTAFYLCASSKGRGATRMDTEAFFGQGTRLTVV.

J is TRBJ1-6 and V is TRBV28; 8 nucleotides line up with TRBD1. With 3 bases clipped from V and 7 bases from J, the junction kept 5 bases outside the gene matches. This CDR3 region has 15 residues. Germline V gives CDR1 MDHEN, CDR2 SYDVKM. The chain's CDR3 is CASSLRWTGNSPLHF. CDR3 nucleotides: TGTGCCAGCAGTTTGCGTTGGACAGGGAATTCACCCCTCCACTTT.

The chain links TRBV11-2 to TRBJ2-7, with D tentatively TRBD1 (6 bases). The V and J ends lost 2 bases and 2 bases respectively, with 22 bases between them. The CDR3 is 18 residues long. CDR1 and CDR2 (germline): SGHAT, FQNNGV. The chain's CDR3 is CASSLWPPDRKKPYEQYF. The CDR3 nucleotides are TGTGCCAGCAGCTTATGGCCCCCAGACAGGAAAAAACCCTACGAGCAGTACTTC.

The chain has TRBV2 and TRBJ1-5, with D possibly being TRBD1 (5 bases). The CDR3 is 14 residues long. Per germline, CDR1 SNHLY and CDR2 FYNNEI. The V gene lost 6 bases and the J gene lost 5 bases, with 14 bases spanning the gap. Here the CDR3 DNA reads TGTGCCAGCAGATCCGAATCGGGGGATCAGCCCCAGCATTTT. Amino acid sequence: CASRSESGDQPQHF.

The J gene is TRBJ1-4, the V gene TRBV7-2, with D maybe TRBD1 (6 bases). The CDR3 is 14 residues long. Germline V gene data show CDR1 as SGHTA and CDR2 as FQGNSA. V was pared by 6 bases and J by 6 bases, with 14 bases between. CDR3 nucleotide sequence: TGTGCCAGCAGACCCGGGACACCGGATGAAAAACTGTTTTTT. This gives the protein CASRPGTPDEKLFF.

The chain combines TRBV7-9 with TRBJ2-6; D is uncertain. The CDR3 totals 14 residues. Trimming left V 8 bases short and J 1 base short, with 9 bases between. Germline CDR1 SEHNR, CDR2 FQNEAQ (reference sequence). The CDR3 sequence: CASASLSGANVLTF. DNA of the CDR3: TGTGCCAGCGCGAGCCTATCTGGGGCCAACGTCCTGACTTTC.

The chain uses TRBV19 and TRBJ1-3; possible D gene TRBD1, 6 bases. Germline V gene sequence: CDR1 LNHDA, CDR2 SQIVND (reference sequence). Trimming shortened V by 3 bases and J by 2 bases, and 14 bases separated the two germline ends. The CDR3 runs to 16 residues. CDR3 nucleotides: TGTGCCAGTAGTATCGGGACATCCTTAGCTGGAAACACCATATATTTT. It encodes CASSIGTSLAGNTIYF.

The genes are TRBV11-2 and TRBJ2-7, with D unclear. Trimming took 1 base from V and 0 from J, leaving 7 bases between them. This CDR3 comprises 14 residues. Germline V gene lookup returns CDR1 SGHAT and CDR2 FQNNGV. CDR3 sequence: CASSLGVSSYEQYF. The DNA of the CDR3 is TGTGCCAGCAGCTTAGGTGTGAGCTCCTACGAGCAGTACTTC.

The genes are TRBV11-3 and TRBJ2-3, with a possible D match to TRBD1 (6 bases). V was cut by 6 bases and J by 2 bases, with 9 bases left in between. The length of the CDR3 is 13 residues. CDR1 is SGHNT and CDR2 is YENEEA in the germline V gene. CDR3 in DNA: TGTGCCAGCAGTAGACAGGTCACAGATACGCAGTATTTT. Translation: CASSRQVTDTQYF.

This clone was picked up a small number of times. This sequence joins TRBV5-1 and TRBJ2-2; the D gene is possibly TRBD2 (5 bases). Looked up from germline, CDR1 is SGHRS and CDR2 is YFSETQ. The CDR3 sequence is 14 residues long. V lost 2 bases and J 3 bases, leaving 8 bases between the germline ends. The CDR3 region is CASSFEGYTGELFF. CDR3 nucleotides: TGCGCCAGCAGCTTTGAGGGTTACACCGGGGAGCTGTTTTTT.

The chain's CDR3 is CATSKGVNTGELFF. The CDR3 bases are TGTGCCACCAGCAAGGGAGTCAACACCGGGGAGCTGTTTTTT. This chain uses TRBV15 with TRBJ2-2; possible D gene TRBD2, 5 bases. CDR1 and CDR2 (germline): LNHNV, YYDKDF (reference sequence). Trimming took off 4 bases at V and 2 bases at J, with 8 bases between the two ends. The CDR3 has 14 residues.

V usage is TRBV29-1 and J usage is TRBJ1-2; TRBD1 matches at 7 bases. The CDR3 consists of 12 residues. CDR1 and CDR2 (germline): SQVTM, ANQGSEA. Trimming cost V 6 bases and J 7 bases; bases outside gene matches: 8. The CDR3: CSVDRVVGGYTF. The CDR3 DNA follows: TGCAGCGTCGACAGGGTAGTTGGTGGCTACACCTTC.

This chain joins TRBV5-1 and TRBJ2-7; 8 bases are a match to TRBD2. J gave up 4 bases and V 1 base, and 4 bases lay outside the gene matches. The CDR3 spans 14 residues. Germline CDR1 reads SGHRS; CDR2 reads YFSETQ. CDR3 nucleotide sequence: TGCGCCAGCAGCTTGAGTAGCGGGAATTACGAGCAGTACTTC. Its translation: CASSLSSGNYEQYF.

The J gene is TRBJ1-1, the V gene TRBV28; the D gene is possibly TRBD1 (5 bases). Trimming left V 4 bases short and J 3 bases short, with 15 bases between. This CDR3 contains 15 residues. Germline lookup yields CDR1 MDHEN and CDR2 SYDVKM. Here the CDR3 reads CASSSPGTGDTEAFF. As DNA, the CDR3 is TGTGCCAGCAGTTCCCCGGGGACGGGAGACACTGAAGCTTTCTTT.

The rearrangement joins TRBV4-2 to TRBJ2-1, with a weak D call TRBD1 (6 bases). The CDR3 spans 15 residues. In germline, CDR1 is LGHNA, CDR2 YNFKEQ. The V end was cut by 3 bases, the J end by 7 bases, with 16 bases between. CDR3 amino acids: CASSQGAGYENEQFF. The DNA for the CDR3 is TGTGCCAGCAGCCAGGGGGCAGGGTATGAAAATGAGCAGTTCTTC.

This chain connects TRBV7-2 to TRBJ2-3; D uncertain. There are 14 residues in the CDR3. Trimming took off 0 bases at V and 4 bases at J, with 8 bases between the two ends. CDR1 is SGHTA and CDR2 is FQGNSA in the germline V gene. The CDR3 protein is CASSLALEADTQYF. CDR3 bases: TGTGCCAGCAGCTTAGCGTTAGAGGCAGATACGCAGTATTTT.

This clone was seen more than once but under ten times. The V and J genes are TRBV27 and TRBJ2-7, with TRBD1 as a possible D gene (6 bases). The CDR3 runs to 12 residues. Germline V gene sequence: CDR1 MNHEY, CDR2 SMNVEV (reference sequence). The germline V and J ends were trimmed by 6 bases and 6 bases, with 12 bases remaining between them. The CDR3 sequence is CASSLQGIEQYF. As DNA, the CDR3 is TGTGCCAGCAGCCTTCAGGGGATCGAGCAGTACTTC.

This clone appeared a few times. The V call is TRBV7-9, the J call TRBJ2-3, with D possibly being TRBD2 (5 bases). The ends were cut back, 0 bases at V and 3 bases at J, with 13 bases in the middle. The CDR3 is made up of 16 amino acids. The V gene's germline CDR1 is SEHNR and CDR2 FQNEAQ (reference sequence). The CDR3: CASSLAARSGTDTQYF. For the CDR3, the DNA is TGTGCCAGCAGCTTAGCGGCCCGATCGGGGACAGATACGCAGTATTTT.